Below are 14 T cell receptor beta chains sequenced from a single sample in a study of T cell responses to AZD1222 COVID-19 vaccine. Only in-frame clones appear in the TCRdb table, and some are missing; sequencing was by immunoSEQ multiplex PCR. Altogether tens of thousands of clones are present, roughly 84% being singletons, with the ten largest covering 15% to 20%. Sequencing was performed on peripheral blood, taken 28 days after the second AZD1222 dose. These receptor sequences come from an adult who received the AZD1222 COVID-19 vaccine.

This rearrangement joins TRBV12-5 to TRBJ2-2; D uncertain. Germline V gives CDR1 LGHNT, CDR2 FRNRAP. V was shortened by 1 base and J by 3 bases, with 3 bases between the two germline ends. The length of the CDR3 is 13 residues. This chain's CDR3 is CASGLGHTGELFF. Written as DNA, the CDR3 is TGTGCTAGTGGTTTGGGGCACACCGGGGAGCTGTTTTTT.

This rearrangement joins TRBV6-5 to TRBJ1-2; D perhaps matches TRBD1 (5 bases). The CDR3 length is 15 residues. The germline V gene encodes CDR1 MNHEY and CDR2 SVGAGI. Trimming removed 9 bases at V and 2 bases at J, with 19 bases between. This chain's CDR3 is CASTLRDFPNYGYTF. The CDR3 nucleotides are TGTGCCAGTACTCTCAGGGATTTCCCAAACTATGGCTACACCTTC.

This chain uses TRBV18 with TRBJ1-1; D is unclear. The CDR3 sequence is 15 residues long. From germline, CDR1 is KGHSH and CDR2 LQKENI. Trimming cost V 3 bases and J 3 bases, with 14 bases left between them. CDR3 in amino acids: CASSPKTVRDTEAFF. The CDR3 coding sequence is TGTGCCAGCTCACCGAAGACCGTGAGGGACACTGAAGCTTTCTTT.

The chain recombines TRBV24-1 with TRBJ1-5; no reliable D call. Looked up from germline, CDR1 is KGHDR and CDR2 is SFDVKD. The length of the CDR3 is 14 residues. Trimming removed 9 bases from V and 0 bases from J, with 11 bases in between. For the CDR3, the DNA is TGTGCCACCCTGGGAGCTTATAGCAATCAGCCCCAGCATTTT. This encodes CATLGAYSNQPQHF.

The chain is built from TRBV24-1 and TRBJ1-2; perhaps TRBD1 as D (5 bases). This CDR3 contains 13 residues. The V end was cut by 2 bases, the J end by 8 bases, with 11 bases between. Looked up from germline, CDR1 is KGHDR and CDR2 is SFDVKD. CDR3 nucleotide sequence: TGTGCCACCAGTGATTCAGGGTTCCGGGGCTACACCTTC. Encoded protein: CATSDSGFRGYTF.

The chain is built from TRBV19 and TRBJ2-5; 10 bases are shared with TRBD2. Germline CDR1 reads LNHDA; CDR2 reads SQIVND (reference sequence). V trimming: 6 bases; J trimming: 4 bases; junction bases outside the gene matches: 8. CDR3 length: 15 amino acids. The CDR3 DNA is TGTGCCAGTAGAACAGCGGGGGGGCCAAGAGAGACCCAGTACTTC. It is translated as CASRTAGGPRETQYF. The complete variable domain, with remaining parts taken from reference TRBV19 and TRBJ2-5, reads DGGITQSPKYLFRKEGQNVTLSCEQNLNHDAMYWYRQDPGQGLRLIYYSQIVNDFQKGDIAEGYSVSREKKESFPLTVTSAQKNPTAFYLCASRTAGGPRETQYFGPGTRLLVL.

The chain couples TRBV12-3 or TRBV12-4 to TRBJ1-1, with D unclear. The CDR3 length is 13 residues. V lost 7 bases and J 2 bases, leaving 11 bases between the germline ends. CDR3 nucleotide sequence: TGTGCCAGCACCCCGAGAGCAAACACTGAAGCTTTCTTT. It encodes CASTPRANTEAFF.

The chain links TRBV15 to TRBJ1-6; 7 nucleotides match TRBD1. This CDR3 has 17 amino acids. Germline V gives CDR1 LNHNV, CDR2 YYDKDF (reference sequence). Unmatched junction bases numbered 14, after V lost 3 bases and J lost 9 bases. The CDR3 sequence is CATSRAAPQGYSSPLHF. The CDR3 DNA is TGTGCCACCAGCAGGGCTGCTCCACAGGGGTATTCTTCACCCCTCCACTTT.

The chain joins TRBV7-6 to TRBJ2-5, with 7 bases aligning to TRBD1. Germline V CDR1 and CDR2: SGHVS, FNYEAQ. The trim removed 5 bases at V and 5 bases at J, leaving 11 bases unmatched. This CDR3 spans 15 amino acids. The CDR3 DNA sequence: TGTGCCAGCAGCAAACACTTCGACAGGGTGGAGACCCAGTACTTC. As protein: CASSKHFDRVETQYF.

The CDR3 loop is CASIVLGADTQYF. The DNA of the CDR3 is TGTGCCAGCATTGTGTTGGGCGCAGATACGCAGTATTTT. This chain links TRBV6-5 with TRBJ2-3; D gene uncertain. The V gene lost 7 bases and the J gene lost 4 bases, with 12 bases spanning the gap. The CDR3 runs 13 residues. The germline CDR1 and CDR2 sequences are MNHEY and SVGAGI.

J is TRBJ2-1 and V is TRBV2, with 14 bases matching TRBD2. This CDR3 is 18 amino acids long. The V and J ends lost 5 bases and 0 bases, in that order; junction bases with no gene match: 6. CDR1 is SNHLY and CDR2 is FYNNEI in the germline V gene. For the CDR3, the DNA is TGTGCCAGCAGTTGGACTAGCGGGGGGAAGAGCTCCTACAATGAGCAGTTCTTC. This codes for CASSWTSGGKSSYNEQFF. Drawing the rest from reference TRBV2 and TRBJ2-1, the complete variable domain is EPEVTQTPSHQVTQMGQEVILRCVPISNHLYFYWYRQILGQKVEFLVSFYNNEISEKSEIFDDQFSVERPDGSNFTLKIRSTKLEDSAMYFCASSWTSGGKSSYNEQFFGPGTRLTVL.

The chain combines TRBV6-5 with TRBJ1-5; a possible D gene is TRBD1 (5 bases). Germline lookup yields CDR1 MNHEY and CDR2 SVGAGI. The CDR3 is made up of 14 amino acids. V was pared by 2 bases and J by 2 bases, with 7 bases between. The CDR3 bases are TGTGCCAGCAGTTACGGGGGACGCAATCAGCCCCAGCATTTT. Its translation: CASSYGGRNQPQHF.

J is TRBJ1-2 and V is TRBV28; the match to TRBD1 covers 7 bases. This CDR3 has 14 amino acids. Germline V gene data show CDR1 as MDHEN and CDR2 as SYDVKM. V shed 5 bases, J shed 3 bases, and the junction held 6 bases outside the gene matches. CDR3 in amino acids: CASSQQGRDYGYTF. In DNA, the CDR3 is TGTGCCAGCAGTCAACAGGGGAGGGACTATGGCTACACCTTC.

V is TRBV19 and J is TRBJ2-7; TRBD1 matches at 8 bases. This CDR3 region has 17 residues. The ends lost 1 base at V and 4 bases at J; junction bases unmatched: 12. CDR1 is LNHDA and CDR2 is SQIVND in the germline V gene (reference sequence). The CDR3 region has the DNA TGTGCCAGTAGTATAGTCGCTAAGGCAGGGGGCAGGTACGAGCAGTACTTC. As protein: CASSIVAKAGGRYEQYF.